This passage covers 30 T cell receptor beta chains from one sample sequenced in a study of T-cell reconstitution after alpha-beta-depleted transplantation in children. Unique molecular identifiers were used in preparing the TCRbeta library. TCRdb recomputed calls from the PCR reads with MiXCR, one row per CDR3 protein. The sample includes approximately 98,000 distinct CDR3 sequences, about 6% of them seen just once. Sequenced here: PBMCs, mostly from graft donor cells, sampled 360 days after TCRalphabeta/CD19-depleted stem cell transplant. Source of these receptors: a male patient under 10 years old who had a stem cell transplant for acute lymphoblastic leukemia, so the T cells may come from the graft donor.

This clonotype was seen at least ten times. The chain is built from TRBV20-1 and TRBJ1-2; D might be TRBD1 (6 bases). The CDR3 contains 13 residues. The germline gives CDR1 DFQATT, CDR2 SNEGSKA (reference sequence). V was clipped by 2 bases and J by 6 bases, with 13 bases between them. This CDR3 reads CSARRGAQDGYTF. CDR3 nucleotides: TGCAGTGCTAGACGGGGGGCGCAGGATGGCTACACCTTC.

This clonotype came up a few times. The rearrangement joins TRBV6-5 to TRBJ1-4; D unclear. CDR1 is MNHEY and CDR2 is SVGAGI in the germline V gene. With 0 bases removed from V and 8 bases from J, the gap between germline ends came to 16 bases. The CDR3 runs 16 residues. The CDR3 is CASSYSSWGVWEKLFF. The CDR3 DNA follows: TGTGCCAGCAGTTACTCGAGCTGGGGAGTATGGGAAAAACTGTTTTTT.

The chain combines TRBV15 with TRBJ2-1; the match to TRBD2 covers 9 bases. The CDR3 extends over 14 amino acids. The V gene end was trimmed by 1 base and the J gene end by 10 bases; junction bases not matched to a gene: 5. Germline lookup yields CDR1 LNHNV and CDR2 YYDKDF (reference sequence). CDR3 coding DNA: TGTGCCACCAGCAGAGCGCGGGAGGGCCGGGAGCAGTTCTTC. Residues: CATSRAREGREQFF.

This clonotype appeared many times. V is TRBV28 and J is TRBJ2-7; D ambiguous. With 5 bases removed from V and 3 bases from J, the gap between germline ends came to 8 bases. In germline, CDR1 is MDHEN, CDR2 SYDVKM. CDR3 length: 12 residues. The CDR3 is CASSTRSYEQYF. As DNA, the CDR3 is TGTGCCAGCAGTACCAGGAGCTACGAGCAGTACTTC.

This clonotype showed up just a few times. V is TRBV7-2 and J is TRBJ1-2; TRBD1 matches at 7 bases. The J segment lost 12 bases and the V segment lost 3 bases, leaving 4 bases of the junction unmatched. The CDR3 sequence is 11 residues long. Germline CDR1 reads SGHTA; CDR2 reads FQGNSA. The CDR3 DNA reads TGTGCCAGCAGCTTTAGGGGGCCAAACACCTTC. Its translation: CASSFRGPNTF.

This clonotype was detected ten times or more. The chain couples TRBV9 to TRBJ2-7; perhaps TRBD2 as D (6 bases). CDR3 length equals 16 residues. V was cut by 1 base and J by 0 bases, with 14 bases left in between. Germline V gives CDR1 SGDLS, CDR2 YYNGEE. The CDR3 coding sequence is TGTGCCAGCAGCGTATCTGTCCTAGCGCTCTCCTACGAGCAGTACTTC. Residues: CASSVSVLALSYEQYF.

This clonotype was counted many times. The chain joins TRBV4-3 to TRBJ1-5; D unclear. There are 15 residues in the CDR3. V was shortened by 0 bases and J by 4 bases, with 10 bases between the two germline ends. In germline, CDR1 is LGHNA, CDR2 YSLEER. The CDR3 DNA is TGCGCCAGCAGCCAAGATAGGGCAACTAATCAGCCCCAGCATTTT. Its translation is CASSQDRATNQPQHF.

The chain joins TRBV7-9 to TRBJ2-5, with a tentative D call TRBD2 (5 bases). V lost 3 bases to trimming and J lost 2 bases, with 10 bases between them. The CDR3 totals 14 residues. CDR1 and CDR2 from the germline V gene are SEHNR and FQNEAQ (reference sequence). Here the CDR3 DNA reads TGTGCCAGCAGCTTGGTCAAGCGGCAAGAGACCCAGTACTTC. Translated, it gives CASSLVKRQETQYF. Using reference TRBV7-9 and TRBJ2-5 for the parts outside the CDR3, the full variable domain is DTGVSQNPRHKITKRGQNVTFRCDPISEHNRLYWYRQTLGQGPEFLTYFQNEAQLEKSRLLSDRFSAERPKGSFSTLEIQRTEQGDSAMYLCASSLVKRQETQYFGPGTRLLVL.

This clonotype appeared a few times. This chain uses TRBV24-1 with TRBJ2-7, with D tentatively TRBD2 (6 bases). Trimming removed 5 bases at V and 0 bases at J, with 7 bases between. The CDR3 runs to 13 residues. Germline lookup yields CDR1 KGHDR and CDR2 SFDVKD. Written as DNA, the CDR3 is TGTGCCACCAGTGGGCGGGGCTCCTACGAGCAGTACTTC. Translated: CATSGRGSYEQYF.

This clonotype was counted many times. This chain links TRBV7-9 with TRBJ2-5; a weak D match, TRBD1 (6 bases). The germline V and J ends were trimmed by 5 bases and 3 bases, with 13 bases remaining between them. The CDR3 is made up of 14 amino acids. Per the germline V gene, CDR1 is SEHNR and CDR2 is FQNEAQ (reference sequence). The CDR3 sequence is CASSPRGQKETQYF. The DNA of the CDR3 is TGTGCCAGCAGCCCCCGGGGACAAAAAGAGACCCAGTACTTC.

This clonotype was seen at least ten times. The V and J genes are TRBV29-1 and TRBJ2-1, with D uncertain. Looked up from germline, CDR1 is SQVTM and CDR2 is ANQGSEA. The CDR3 contains 11 residues. Trimming took off 4 bases at V and 6 bases at J, with 7 bases between the two ends. CDR3 amino acids: CSVGAANEQFF. In DNA form, the CDR3 reads TGCAGCGTTGGAGCCGCCAATGAGCAGTTCTTC.

In its sample, this clonotype was seen many times. The V gene is TRBV7-2, the J gene TRBJ2-7; D possibly corresponds to TRBD2 (5 bases). This CDR3 region has 11 residues. Germline V gene lookup returns CDR1 SGHTA and CDR2 FQGNSA. Trimming stripped 5 bases from V and 4 bases from J, with 6 bases between. The CDR3: CASSRLYEQYF. The CDR3 region has the DNA TGTGCCAGCAGCCGACTATACGAGCAGTACTTC.

This clonotype was seen repeatedly, ten times or more. J is TRBJ2-3 and V is TRBV7-2; the match to TRBD2 covers 8 bases. This CDR3 is built from 15 residues. V lost 4 bases to trimming and J lost 4 bases; unmatched junction nucleotides: 7. The V gene's germline CDR1 is SGHTA and CDR2 FQGNSA. The DNA of the CDR3 is TGTGCCAGCAGCTCAAAGCGGGAGCGGGCAGATACGCAGTATTTT. This codes for CASSSKRERADTQYF.

The table lists this clonotype with many counts. The CDR3 DNA follows: TGTGCCAGCAGGGGCCGGTGGGACAGGGGACGGGAGCAGTACTTC. Residues: CASRGRWDRGREQYF. The rearrangement uses TRBV2 and TRBJ2-7; 10 bases agree with TRBD1. This CDR3 contains 15 residues. Germline CDR1 SNHLY, CDR2 FYNNEI. Trimming took 6 bases from V and 7 from J; bases not matched to a gene: 12.

The chain couples TRBV7-6 to TRBJ1-4, with no clear D. Germline CDR1 reads SGHVS; CDR2 reads FNYEAQ. The V end lost 5 bases, the J end lost 0 bases, and 7 bases lay between the germline ends. CDR3 length: 14 amino acids. The CDR3 protein is CASSPGATNEKLFF. The CDR3 region has the DNA TGTGCCAGCAGCCCGGGTGCAACTAATGAAAAACTGTTTTTT.

This clonotype was observed at least ten times. The CDR3 DNA follows: TGTGCCAGCAGCCCATCTCAGGCCAAAAACATTCAGTACTTC. Amino acids: CASSPSQAKNIQYF. The chain is built from TRBV7-9 and TRBJ2-4, with unresolved D. The CDR3 spans 14 residues. Trimming took 5 bases from V and 1 from J, leaving 9 bases between them. The germline V gene has CDR1 SEHNR and CDR2 FQNEAQ (reference sequence). Full variable domain (remainder filled in from reference TRBV7-9 and TRBJ2-4): DTGVSQNPRHKITKRGQNVTFRCDPISEHNRLYWYRQTLGQGPEFLTYFQNEAQLEKSRLLSDRFSAERPKGSFSTLEIQRTEQGDSAMYLCASSPSQAKNIQYFGAGTRLSVL.

The genes are TRBV27 and TRBJ1-1; D uncertain. Germline CDR1 and CDR2: MNHEY and SMNVEV (reference sequence). The CDR3 has 14 amino acids. Trimming stripped 7 bases from V and 2 bases from J, with 14 bases between. Written as DNA, the CDR3 is TGTGCCAGCACCACTCTCCTGGCCAACACTGAAGCTTTCTTT. It encodes CASTTLLANTEAFF.

This clonotype was seen at least ten times. The chain employs TRBV6-2 or TRBV6-3 and TRBJ2-7; D may be TRBD1 or TRBD2 (7 bases each). The germline gives CDR1 MNHEY, CDR2 SVGEGT. V lost 5 bases and J lost 5, with 19 bases in between. The CDR3 has 15 residues. The DNA of the CDR3 is TGTGCCAGCAGTCTTCGGGGAGGGGGCTTCAACGAGCAGTACTTC. Amino acid sequence: CASSLRGGGFNEQYF.

This clonotype appeared many times. V usage is TRBV7-6 and J usage is TRBJ2-7; D is ambiguous. The length of the CDR3 is 13 residues. The V gene's germline CDR1 is SGHVS and CDR2 FNYEAQ. The V gene lost 1 base and the J gene lost 7 bases, with 11 bases spanning the gap. In nucleotides, the CDR3 is TGTGCCAGCAGCTTAGACCCTCCGTGGGAGCAGTACTTC. As protein: CASSLDPPWEQYF.

V is TRBV5-4 and J is TRBJ2-6; possible D gene TRBD1, 5 bases. The CDR3 extends over 16 amino acids. Germline V gene lookup returns CDR1 SGHNT and CDR2 YYREEE (reference sequence). Deletions cut 0 bases from V and 4 bases from J, with 11 bases between. The CDR3 loop is CASSLVGVSGANVLTF. The CDR3, as DNA: TGTGCCAGCAGCTTGGTAGGGGTCTCGGGGGCCAACGTCCTGACTTTC.

This clonotype showed up many times. The rearrangement uses TRBV10-3 and TRBJ2-1; 7 bases are a match to TRBD1. The CDR3 is made up of 16 amino acids. Germline V lookup: CDR1 ENHRY, CDR2 SYGVKD. Unmatched junction bases numbered 9, after V lost 3 bases and J lost 4 bases. DNA for the CDR3: TGTGCCATCAGTGACCCAGAGGGACAGCTTTACAATGAGCAGTTCTTC. Translation: CAISDPEGQLYNEQFF.

Turning to this clonotype: A much larger clone differs by one base, so this may be a read error. The rearrangement links TRBV4-3 to TRBJ2-3, with TRBD2 as a possible D gene (5 bases). Germline CDR1 LGHNA, CDR2 YSLEER. The CDR3 loop spans 17 amino acids. The CDR3 nucleotides are TGCGCCGGCAGCCAAGATCAGACACTAGTTAGCACAGATACGCAGTATTTT. Its protein is CAGSQDQTLVSTDTQYF.

In regard to this clonotype: An end of the junction does not agree with germline; a read error may underlie this. The chain has TRBV15 and TRBJ1-2, with D tentatively TRBD1 (6 bases). The CDR3 is 16 amino acids. Germline V lookup: CDR1 LNHNV, CDR2 YYDKDF (reference sequence). As DNA, the CDR3 is TGTGCCAGCAGCAGAGATCGTGGACAGCGCCAGGATGGCTACACCTTC. This translates into CASSRDRGQRQDGYTF.

This clonotype was seen a few times. The rearrangement links TRBV9 to TRBJ2-2; 8 bases align to TRBD1. V lost 0 bases to trimming and J lost 1 base; unmatched junction nucleotides: 5. In germline, CDR1 is SGDLS, CDR2 YYNGEE. The CDR3 has 17 amino acids. The DNA for the CDR3 is TGTGCCAGCAGCGTAGATAGACAGGGGCTGAACACCGGGGAGCTGTTTTTT. Translated, it gives CASSVDRQGLNTGELFF. Using reference TRBV9 and TRBJ2-2 for the parts outside the CDR3, the full variable domain is DSGVTQTPKHLITATGQRVTLRCSPRSGDLSVYWYQQSLDQGLQFLIQYYNGEERAKGNILERFSAQQFPDLHSELNLSSLELGDSALYFCASSVDRQGLNTGELFFGEGSRLTVL.

This clonotype was recorded many times. The chain has TRBV11-2 and TRBJ2-1, with D perhaps being TRBD1 or TRBD2 (5 bases each). CDR1 and CDR2 (germline): SGHAT, FQNNGV. V gave up 7 bases and J gave up 5 bases, with 12 bases separating them. The CDR3 loop spans 13 amino acids. The CDR3 region is CASTGARDNEQFF. CDR3 coding DNA: TGTGCCAGCACCGGGGCCCGAGACAATGAGCAGTTCTTC.

With respect to this clonotype: A clone one base away is much larger, so this may be a read error. Written as DNA, the CDR3 is TGCGCCAGCAGCTTGGTAGCACCTTCGGCCATTGAGCAGTACTTC. It is translated as CASSLVAPSAIEQYF. The rearrangement uses TRBV5-1 and TRBJ2-1; unclear D gene. The J call may not be correct, given that the DNA end is closer to TRBJ2-7. Germline CDR1 and CDR2: SGHRS and YFSETQ. The CDR3 is 15 amino acids.

This clonotype was found many times. V is TRBV5-1 and J is TRBJ2-7; 8 positions agree with TRBD1. Germline trimming cut 4 bases from V and 3 bases from J; bases unmatched to any gene: 9. Germline loops: CDR1 SGHRS, CDR2 YFSETQ. The CDR3 totals 15 residues. The CDR3 DNA follows: TGCGCCAGCAGCCCGTGGACAGGGAGTTTCTACGAGCAGTACTTC. This encodes CASSPWTGSFYEQYF.

Many counts were recorded for this clonotype. J is TRBJ2-5 and V is TRBV7-9; the D is unclear. This CDR3 has 13 amino acids. V lost 4 bases and J 5 bases, leaving 11 bases between the germline ends. The germline CDR1 and CDR2 sequences are SEHNR and FQNEAQ (reference sequence). This chain's CDR3 is CASSSGPRETQYF. DNA of the CDR3: TGTGCCAGCAGCTCCGGGCCTCGGGAGACCCAGTACTTC.

This clonotype occurred many times. The genes are TRBV20-1 and TRBJ2-7, with D perhaps TRBD2 (6 bases). Trimming took off 5 bases at V and 3 bases at J, with 17 bases between the two ends. CDR3 length: 14 residues. The germline V gene encodes CDR1 DFQATT and CDR2 SNEGSKA (reference sequence). In DNA form, the CDR3 reads TGCAGTGCTCCACTGGGGGGTATGTTCTACGAGCAGTACTTC. Its protein product is CSAPLGGMFYEQYF.

The chain links TRBV6-1 to TRBJ2-3; D may be TRBD2 (5 bases). The V gene lost 6 bases and the J gene lost 4 bases, with 17 bases spanning the gap. CDR1 is MNHNS, CDR2 SASEGT, per germline. This CDR3 comprises 15 residues. The CDR3 region has the DNA TGTGCCAGCAGCCCCGGGGTGGGATTCGCAGATACGCAGTATTTT. Translating it yields CASSPGVGFADTQYF.